This T cell receptor (beta chain) derives from a study of graft-versus-host responses after intestinal transplantation. CDR3 length: 16 amino acids. The V end lost 1 base, the J end lost 0 bases, and 12 bases lay between the germline ends. Germline CDR1 MGHRA, CDR2 YSYEKL. Sequencing was performed with immunoSEQ multiplex PCR; in TCRdb, only in-frame clones are kept and a portion is missing. The sample includes around 54,000 clones, more than 80% of them seen just once. This chain links TRBV4-1 with TRBJ2-5; D might be TRBD1 (5 bases). The specimen comprised PBMCs, sampled nearly 670 days after intestinal transplant. This receptor was identified in a human patient who received an intestinal transplant, so some T cells may come from the graft donor. The CDR3 DNA sequence: TGCGCCAGCAGCCAAGGATGGGGCGCCCACCAAGAGACCCAGTACTTC. This translates into CASSQGWGAHQETQYF.